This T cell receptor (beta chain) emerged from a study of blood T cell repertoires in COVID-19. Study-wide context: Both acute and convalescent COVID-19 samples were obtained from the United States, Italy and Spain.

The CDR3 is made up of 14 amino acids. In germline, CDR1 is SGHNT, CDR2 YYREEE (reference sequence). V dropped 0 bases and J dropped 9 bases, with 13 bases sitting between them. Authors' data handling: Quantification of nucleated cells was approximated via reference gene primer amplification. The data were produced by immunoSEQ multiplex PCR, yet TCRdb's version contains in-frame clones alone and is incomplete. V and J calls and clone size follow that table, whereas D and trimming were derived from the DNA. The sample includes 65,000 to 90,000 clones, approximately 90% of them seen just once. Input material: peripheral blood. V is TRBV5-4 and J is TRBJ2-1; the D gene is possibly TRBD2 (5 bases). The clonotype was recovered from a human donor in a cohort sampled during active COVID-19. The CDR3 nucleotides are TGTGCCAGCAGCTTGGTTATGGACTCCAGTGAGCAGTTCTTC. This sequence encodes CASSLVMDSSEQFF.